The T cell receptor beta chain described here comes from a study of cytomegalovirus exposure and HLA in healthy donors (dated by TCRdb to 2016 to 2017). Some background on the complete study: An earlier analysis of several hundred of the donors reported approximately 280 Gb of sequence data and some 110 million unique TCR beta sequences obtained from around 180 million T cells. An early release that covered roughly 600 HLA-typed donors contained 250 to 350 gigabases of sequencing data and tens of millions of unique TCR sequences. Among the approximately 400 genotyped donors, 81% belonged to the genetic ancestry cluster associated with self-reported Caucasian donors. The study aimed to test whether cataloging public T cell receptors could reveal signatures of past pathogen exposure. The study profiled the T cell repertoires of hundreds of subjects by immunosequencing and related them to cytomegalovirus serostatus. In addition to the first cohort of 666 subjects, a separate validation cohort of approximately 120 different subjects was used. The study combined high-throughput TCR immunosequencing, statistical association of individual TCRs with disease status, and machine learning to predict cytomegalovirus infection status. In a later analysis, previously published TCR beta repertoires from 666 donors were re-analyzed and high-resolution HLA genotyping was added so that TCR occurrence patterns could be studied. Rather than drawing on any new phenotypic data, the later analysis identified candidate immune exposures from TCR beta sequences and the way those sequences occurred across donors. In an earlier analysis of a few hundred of the donors, high-throughput TCR beta sequencing was used to judge whether each TCR beta V gene segment behaved as functional or pseudogenic. Donor age, sex, ethnicity and CMV serostatus were compiled alongside the repertoire data. A later genetic analysis used genome-wide SNP genotypes for about 65% of the roughly 670 donors, treating that subset as a discovery cohort. Every repertoire in the discovery cohort had been generated on one and the same sequencing platform. Both class I and class II loci were covered by HLA typing, at four-digit resolution. The number of donors typed differed by locus, with roughly 620-640 for A, B, C, DRB1 and DQB1, 522 for DQA1, about 610 for DPA1, and some 440 for DPB1. A handful of DR-DQ haplotypes were handled as single units for association and clustering because linkage in the cohort was strong. Among some 400 genotyped donors of the cohort, an average of approximately 230,000 unique TCR beta nucleotide sequences were sequenced per donor, roughly 20% of them non-productive.

For this clone: The target of this receptor is not known. Base quality data are lacking; no much larger clone is found one base away.

Receptor libraries were prepared by the immunoSEQ multiplex PCR assay. A mixture of 60 forward primers for TCR Vbeta segments and 13 reverse primers for TCR Jbeta segments was used in the multiplex PCR. Amplification of the CDR3 region of rearranged TCR beta genes was performed with a multiplex PCR assay on genomic DNA. On the Illumina HiSeq System, the amplified TCR beta libraries were sequenced as 87-base-pair reads. The authors processed their data as follows. A later analysis tallied 75 million to 85 million unique TCR beta chains across the 640 or so repertoires, and about 10 million of those chains were shared by two or more donors. A nearest-neighbor algorithm error-corrected the raw reads and collapsed the reads into unique sequences, merging closely related sequences to remove PCR and sequencing errors. CDR3 sequences were aligned to IMGT reference sequences to assign V, D and J gene segments. For a sequence to be retained, a match of at least six nucleotides was required to both a V gene segment and a J gene segment. A rearrangement was called productive if the CDR3 had no stop codons and remained in frame with V and J, and every other rearrangement was called non-productive. CDR3 was defined by IMGT convention, running from the second conserved V-encoded cysteine to the conserved J-encoded phenylalanine. The earlier analysis of about 570 of the donors excluded any sequence lacking an unambiguous match to a single V gene segment. An earlier analysis of several hundred of the donors called V segments functional above 56.7% productive rearrangements and segregating when the between-donor standard deviation exceeded 5%. A statistical classification framework was developed to diagnose cytomegalovirus status using the catalog of TCR beta chain sequences. V and J gene assignment, in a later analysis, came from comparing TCR nucleotide sequences with IMGT/GENE-DB human TR gene sequences. Using the TCRdist pipeline, a later analysis assigned CDR3 sequences along with most-parsimonious VDJ recombination scenarios. In a later analysis, each TCR beta chain was defined by its CDR3 amino acid sequence together with its V-gene family, and reads lacking a unique V-gene family were excluded. To address suspected cross-contamination and a sequencing artifact, a later analysis removed several hundred highly shared, low-generation-probability nucleotide sequences. In a later analysis, a clonal expansion index was calculated for each public chain from normalized within-repertoire ranks of inferred template counts. In a later analysis, generation probabilities were computed using a VDJ recombination model fitted to out-of-frame rearrangements, and the results were checked against IGoR. In a later analysis, TCR-TCR, TCR-HLA and TCR-CMV co-occurrence was scored with hypergeometric tests, and a repertoire-size bias correction was applied to TCR pairs. In a later analysis, false discovery rates were estimated by permuting HLA or CMV assignments 20 times. In a later analysis, co-occurring TCRs were grouped using DBSCAN, with TCRdist sequence similarity added in when clustering inside HLA-allele-positive subsets. For co-occurrence clustering, repertoires with fewer than 30,000 or more than 120,000 public chains were excluded, along with roughly 5 repertoires with anomalous nucleotide sharing. In TCRdb, the immuneACCESS table is reduced to in-frame sequences with V and J assigned. These tables do not hold every clone; where another copy was compared, an unresolved V gene accounts for under half, and the others remain unexplained. V and J calls and clone size are those listed in that table; D and trimming were worked out from the DNA. In all, the sample holds 170,000 or so clones, and 65% to 80% of those were seen once. Approximately 1.8% of the sample is in the top ten clones.

Results the study describes overall, beyond this receptor: Several of the top co-occurrence clusters appeared to be linked to parvovirus B19, influenza, CMV and Epstein-Barr virus, according to a later analysis. The study gave a list of 150 to 200 TCR beta chains associated with cytomegalovirus. In a later genetic analysis, a missense DCLRE1C variant was associated with V-gene and J-gene trimming of TCR beta chains, and the association was replicated in an independent cohort. Roughly uniform sequencing depth across donors was assumed in presence/absence analyses, although this assumption may not hold. Linkage disequilibrium might explain the correlated functional status among segregating V segments, but an unknown experimental factor could not be excluded. According to a later analysis, TCR association rates differed among HLA loci, with DRB1 alleles showing the most associated TCRs and HLA-C alleles showing the fewest. The cohort was sequenced for TCR beta chains only, and without alpha or paired-chain data the features that could be detected were limited. When HLA alleles, especially DR and DQ, strongly co-occurred, TCR associations were difficult to assign to individual alleles. A cluster of highly shared sequence variants was judged likely to represent a technical artifact of the sequencing pipeline. CMV serostatus was the only immune exposure information available for the cohort. A later analysis associated approximately 17,000 TCR beta sequences with specific HLA alleles at a false discovery rate of 0.05. In a later analysis, HLA-associated TCR beta chains showed more clonal expansion and lower generation probabilities than non-associated chains that were equally common. According to a later genetic analysis, donors in an Asian-associated ancestry cluster had fewer N-insertions in productive TCRs than the roughly 700-donor mean. A further reported finding was that TCR beta sequences accurately predicted the HLA-A and HLA-B alleles for most subjects in the first cohort. Because counts were too low, seventeen rarely observed V segments, including chromosome 9 orphons, were excluded from the earlier analysis of 500 to 700 of the donors. Most CMV-associated TCR beta chains appeared to be HLA-restricted in a later analysis, and the HLA associations seemed to be driven largely by CMV exposure. The 87-base-pair reads could not distinguish some IMGT-functional V segments, including TRBV6-2 and TRBV6-3, so those segments were excluded. A few of the identified cytomegalovirus-associated TCR beta chains were confirmed in vitro to be specific for cytomegalovirus antigens. The classifier was reported to diagnose cytomegalovirus status with high specificity and sensitivity in both the original and validation cohorts. Because HLA typing was unavailable for some donors at each locus, only the typed subset was used in association tests. Most TCR sequences were observed very rarely across donors, whereas some public TCRs were present in many individuals. Broadly in line with IMGT annotations, most TCR beta V segments showed up in productive rearrangements about 90% or about 30% of the time in an earlier analysis of 450 to 600 of the donors. It was suggested by the authors that the approach could potentially be generalized to other disease states and immunological phenotypes.

The CDR3 numbers 15 residues from cysteine through phenylalanine. Of the read, only the CDR3 DNA is kept; its 45 bases are in frame from base 1. Via the germline V gene, CDR1 is MGHDK and CDR2 SYGVNS. V has 6 bases trimmed and J has 4 bases trimmed; junction bases matching no gene number 8. In total, over 600 healthy bone marrow donors made up the cohort. All cohort members were sampled while nominally healthy, although unrecorded immune exposures were likely present. The donor was CMV seronegative and was included in the group of several hundred seronegative cohort members. Each donor provided a peripheral blood sample, and peripheral blood mononuclear cells were used for TCR beta sequencing. Genomic DNA was extracted from the blood cell samples with the Qiagen DNeasy Blood Extraction Kit.

The V gene is TRBV25-1 and the J gene is TRBJ2-2, with 7 bases in between that match TRBD2. The material sequenced was PBMCs. The sequence derives from a woman younger than 45 in good health and CMV-seronegative. The nucleotide sequence is given as TGTGCCAGCAGCCAGACTAGCCTGTTCACCGGGGAGCTGTTTTTT. Its product reads: CASSQTSLFTGELFF.